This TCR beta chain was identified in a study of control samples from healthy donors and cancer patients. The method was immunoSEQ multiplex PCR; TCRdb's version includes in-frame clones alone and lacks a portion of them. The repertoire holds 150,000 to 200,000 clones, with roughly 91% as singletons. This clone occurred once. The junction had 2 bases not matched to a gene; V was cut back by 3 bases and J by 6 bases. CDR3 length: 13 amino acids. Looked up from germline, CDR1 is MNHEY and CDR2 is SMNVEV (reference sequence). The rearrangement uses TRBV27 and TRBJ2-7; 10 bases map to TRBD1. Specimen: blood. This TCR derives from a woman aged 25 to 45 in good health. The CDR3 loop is CASSLGQGSEQYF. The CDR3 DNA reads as TGTGCCAGCAGTTTGGGACAGGGGTCCGAGCAGTACTTC.